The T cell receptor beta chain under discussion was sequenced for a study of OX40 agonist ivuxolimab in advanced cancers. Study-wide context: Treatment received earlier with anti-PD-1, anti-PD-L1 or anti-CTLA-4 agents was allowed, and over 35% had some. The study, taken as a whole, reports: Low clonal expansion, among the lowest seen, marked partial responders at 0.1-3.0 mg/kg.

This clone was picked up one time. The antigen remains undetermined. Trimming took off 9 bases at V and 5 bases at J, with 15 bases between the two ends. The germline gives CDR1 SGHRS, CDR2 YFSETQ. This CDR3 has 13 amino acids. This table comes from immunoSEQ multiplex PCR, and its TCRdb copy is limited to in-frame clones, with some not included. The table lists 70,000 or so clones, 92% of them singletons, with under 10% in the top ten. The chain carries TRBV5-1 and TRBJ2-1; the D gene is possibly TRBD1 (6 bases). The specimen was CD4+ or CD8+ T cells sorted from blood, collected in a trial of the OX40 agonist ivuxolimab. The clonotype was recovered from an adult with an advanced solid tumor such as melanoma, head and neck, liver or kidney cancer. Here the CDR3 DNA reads TGCGCCACTTCCCGGGACAACGACAATGAGCAGTTCTTC. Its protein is CATSRDNDNEQFF.